The entry that follows covers one T cell receptor (beta chain) sequence. This table comes from immunoSEQ multiplex PCR, and its TCRdb copy is limited to in-frame clones, with some not included. This sample has approximately 150,000 clones; 65% to 85% occur once, and the top ten carry around 6%. These data come from a study of blood T cell repertoires in COVID-19. CDR3 size: 14 residues. Trimming cost V 4 bases and J 10 bases, with 17 bases left between them. Germline CDR1 and CDR2: LGHDT and YNNKEL (reference sequence). The material sequenced was PBMCs or T cells enriched from blood (not recorded which). The chain combines TRBV3-1 (or the pseudogene TRBV3-2) with TRBJ2-1, with D perhaps matching TRBD2 (6 bases). This TCR was sampled from a man aged 40-50 years who had recovered from COVID-19. The DNA of the CDR3 is TGTGCCAGCAGCCTGGGTAGCGGTCCCAGAGAGCAGTTCTTC. Translation: CASSLGSGPREQFF.